One and the same sample provided the 12 T cell receptor beta chains below, sequenced in a study of CD8 T cells in ankylosing spondylitis. Each CDR3 protein gets one entry after TCRdb re-called the 5' RACE reads with MiXCR. The table has roughly 230,000 distinct CDR3 sequences, 10% to 13% seen once. Material: blood, either unsorted or a sorted T cell fraction (not recorded which). Source of these receptors: a male donor with ankylosing spondylitis or in good health (not recorded which).

With regard to this clonotype: This may be a read error, as it is one base from a much larger clone. The V gene is TRBV20-1, the J gene TRBJ2-7, with a tentative D call TRBD2 (6 bases). The CDR3 is 14 amino acids. Germline V CDR1 and CDR2: DFQATT, SNEGSKA (reference sequence). The V end was cut by 1 base, the J end by 0 bases, with 10 bases between. CDR3 sequence: CSARVSGVSYEQYF. CDR3 coding DNA: TGCAGTGCTAGAGTGTCGGGGGTCTCCTACGAGCAGTACTTC.

This clonotype was recorded many times. The chain recombines TRBV4-1 with TRBJ2-7; TRBD2 agrees at 14 bases. The CDR3 extends over 18 amino acids. The V segment lost 2 bases and the J segment 3 bases; nucleotides outside the gene matches: 9. Germline V CDR1 and CDR2: MGHRA, YSYEKL. Here the CDR3 DNA reads TGCGCCAGCAGCCAACGTTTTGGAGGACTAGCGGGGGGCTACGAGCAGTACTTC. It translates to CASSQRFGGLAGGYEQYF.

This chain links TRBV4-2 with TRBJ1-1; possibly TRBD1 for D (6 bases). The V gene's germline CDR1 is LGHNA and CDR2 YNFKEQ. This CDR3 is 14 amino acids long. Trimming stripped 4 bases from V and 3 bases from J, with 12 bases between. The CDR3 DNA reads as TGTGCCAGCAGCCCAGGGGTTCTCGACACTGAAGCTTTCTTT. Amino acid sequence: CASSPGVLDTEAFF.

This clonotype was recorded many times. The chain couples TRBV7-2 to TRBJ2-7; 10 bases align to TRBD2. CDR1 is SGHTA and CDR2 is FQGNSA in the germline V gene. The CDR3 sequence is 17 residues long. V lost 0 bases and J lost 0; bases outside the gene matches: 5. CDR3 nucleotide sequence: TGTGCCAGCAGCTTAGCGCTAGCGGGGGCCTTCTCCTACGAGCAGTACTTC. The encoded protein is CASSLALAGAFSYEQYF.

To note about this clonotype: Possible read error: a much larger clone is one base away. The rearrangement uses TRBV7-2 and TRBJ2-7; D may match TRBD1 or TRBD2 (5 bases each). The V and J ends lost 4 bases and 7 bases respectively, with 17 bases between them. This CDR3 is built from 14 residues. The V gene's germline CDR1 is SGHTA and CDR2 FQGNSA. In DNA, the CDR3 is TGTGCCAGCAGCTCAGAGCTGCTAGCAGGGGAGCAGTACTTC. This sequence encodes CASSSELLAGEQYF.

This clonotype was observed at least ten times. This rearrangement joins TRBV20-1 to TRBJ2-1; tentative D call: TRBD2 (5 bases). V was cut by 0 bases and J by 6 bases, with 12 bases left in between. Germline loops: CDR1 DFQATT, CDR2 SNEGSKA (reference sequence). The CDR3 length is 14 residues. The CDR3 sequence is CSARDMNSVNEQFF. The CDR3 DNA sequence: TGCAGTGCTAGAGACATGAATAGCGTCAATGAGCAGTTCTTC.

This clonotype appeared many times. The V call is TRBV7-9, the J call TRBJ1-2; tentative D call: TRBD1 (5 bases). Germline values: CDR1 SEHNR, CDR2 FQNEAQ (reference sequence). V was trimmed by 0 bases and J by 5 bases, leaving 16 bases between them. The CDR3 length is 16 residues. The CDR3 nucleotides read TGTGCCAGCAGCTTAGCGGACACCTCGGGGATATATGGCTACACCTTC. Encoded protein: CASSLADTSGIYGYTF.

This clonotype has ten or more counts. The chain combines TRBV3-1 with TRBJ2-3; 15 positions match TRBD2. The CDR3 has 17 amino acids. Unmatched junction bases numbered 2, after V lost 4 bases and J lost 0 bases. Germline V gene lookup returns CDR1 LGHDT and CDR2 YNNKEL (reference sequence). The CDR3 bases are TGTGCCAGCAGCCGTGGACTAGCGGGAGGGAGCACAGATACGCAGTATTTT. It translates to CASSRGLAGGSTDTQYF.

This clonotype came up many times. V and J are TRBV7-8 and TRBJ2-7, with 7 bases that match TRBD2. The CDR3 totals 17 residues. Losses at the gene ends were 4 bases for V and 1 base for J; bases not matched to a gene: 13. Per the germline V gene, CDR1 is SGHVS and CDR2 is FQNEAQ. The CDR3 DNA follows: TGTGCCAGCAGCTCGAGCATTTCTCGGGAGGCTTCCTACGAGCAGTACTTC. It yields the protein CASSSSISREASYEQYF.

A few counts support this clonotype. This chain links TRBV12-3 or TRBV12-4 with TRBJ2-7, with TRBD2 as a possible D gene (5 bases). This CDR3 has 15 amino acids. With 2 bases removed from V and 0 bases from J, the gap between germline ends came to 11 bases. The CDR3 sequence is CASSLYGGSSYEQYF. CDR3 nucleotides: TGTGCCAGCAGTTTATATGGTGGGAGCTCCTACGAGCAGTACTTC.

About this clonotype: A much larger clone differs from this one at a single base, so this may be a read error. V gene TRBV25-1 combines with J gene TRBJ1-1; D is uncertain. Trimming removed 6 bases at V and 8 bases at J, with 13 bases between. CDR1 and CDR2 (germline): MGHDK, SYGVNS. This CDR3 is 12 amino acids long. The CDR3 DNA follows: TGTGCCAGCAGGGACGGGTCGAAGGAAGCTTTCTTT. As protein: CASRDGSKEAFF.

This clonotype was observed many times. The CDR3 DNA is TGTGCCAGCAGGCAAGCGGGGGGCCCAGATACGCAGTATTTT. Its translation: CASRQAGGPDTQYF. The genes are TRBV2 and TRBJ2-3, with 9 bases lining up with TRBD2. CDR1 and CDR2 from the germline V gene are SNHLY and FYNNEI. V lost 6 bases to trimming and J lost 4 bases; unmatched junction nucleotides: 5. CDR3 length: 14 amino acids.